The rows below give T cell receptor beta chains drawn from one sample of a study of T cell repertoires in cytomegalovirus infection. These receptors have no identified antigens. TCRdb re-analysed the reads in MiXCR, keeping a single row per CDR3 protein. Of roughly 280,000 distinct CDR3 sequences in the sample, 20% to 25% were seen once. Here the sequenced sample was cultured PBMCs, taken from culture after CMV antigen stimulation. These receptor sequences come from a human donor in good health (CMV status not recorded). Some clones in this sample may be carry-over from other donors' samples. Each CDR3 is given with its conserved first and last residue. Fields, in order: clone size, D gene, J gene, V gene, CDR3 DNA, CDR3 protein. D genes are given only for firm matches. Not all rows give a size; the values are once, few, many and, for expanded clones, a class.

>many|.|TRBJ2-4|TRBV12-3/TRBV12-4
TGTGCCAGCAGTTCGATAGACAGGTCCCAACTAGCCAAAAACATTCAGTACTTC
CASSSIDRSQLAKNIQYF
>few|.|TRBJ2-2|TRBV5-1
TGCGCCAGCAGCTTGGCCGGACTACAGAACACCGGGGAGCTGTTTTTT
CASSLAGLQNTGELFF
>few|.|TRBJ1-1|TRBV6-5
TGTGCCAGTCACTCGGGCAGACTTAACACTGAAGCTTTCTTT
CASHSGRLNTEAFF
>many|TRBD1|TRBJ1-1|TRBV28
TGTGCCAGCAGTCCACCGGGACAGGGACCTGAAGCTTTCTTT
CASSPPGQGPEAFF
>.|.|TRBJ2-3|TRBV14
TGTGCCAGCAGCCGCTTAGCGTCCCAGGCAGATACGCAGTATTTT
CASSRLASQADTQYF
>few|.|TRBJ1-2|TRBV12-3/TRBV12-4
TGTGCCAGCAGTTTGTATCCCCCGAAGCCAGGTGGGGTCTATGGCTACACCTTC
CASSLYPPKPGGVYGYTF
>few|TRBD2|TRBJ2-1|TRBV7-6
TGTGCCAGCAGCTCTACTAGCGGGAGCTTTAATGGGAATGAGCAGTTCTTC
CASSSTSGSFNGNEQFF
>.|.|TRBJ1-2|TRBV20-1
TGCAGTGCTAGAGATCAGATGGCAGATGATGGCTACACCTTC
CSARDQMADDGYTF
>few|.|TRBJ1-5|TRBV9
TGTGCCAGCAGCTCCGAGGGGGGGGCTAACAATCAGCCCCAGCATTTT
CASSSEGGANNQPQHF
>many|.|TRBJ2-1|TRBV12-3/TRBV12-4
TGTGCCAGCAGGGTTAGAGGGGTTACCTACAATGAGCAGTTCTTC
CASRVRGVTYNEQFF
>.|.|TRBJ2-5|TRBV5-4
TGTGCCAGCAGCTTGGGGTCAGGACATGGGCCCGAAGAGACCCAGTACTTC
CASSLGSGHGPEETQYF
>.|.|TRBJ2-1|TRBV15
TGTGCCACCAGCAGAGGGGATAGAACAGGGAGGCATGAGCAGTTCTTC
CATSRGDRTGRHEQFF
>many|TRBD2|TRBJ2-3|TRBV12-3/TRBV12-4
TGTGCCAGCAGCGAAACTAGCGGATTCACAGATACGCAGTATTTT
CASSETSGFTDTQYF
>.|.|TRBJ2-2|TRBV15
TGTGCCACCAGCAGAGAATTGAGCGGGGAGCTGTTTTTT
CATSRELSGELFF
>once|TRBD2|TRBJ2-5|TRBV20-1
TGCAGTGCTAGAGTCGTAGCGGGACTTCCGGGTGAGACCCAGTACTTC
CSARVVAGLPGETQYF
>many|TRBD1|TRBJ1-2|TRBV7-2
TGTGCCAGCAGCTCGACAGGGGTTGGCTATGGCTACACCTTC
CASSSTGVGYGYTF
>.|TRBD1|TRBJ1-1|TRBV7-9
TGTGCCAGCAGCTTAAGCAGGGGGACTCGGAGAACTGAAGCTTTCTTT
CASSLSRGTRRTEAFF